The 3 T cell receptor beta chains below come from one sample, sequenced in a study of CD4 T cells in relation to SARS-CoV-2 and coronaviruses. Here immunoSEQ multiplex PCR was the method, and the copy in TCRdb shows in-frame clones only, minus some. The sample shows 60,000 to 75,000 clones, approximately 93% of them seen only once. The unexposed donors gave CD4+ T cells in about 2011-2018, prior to COVID-19. Sequencing was done on a sample of naive CD4+ T cells from PBMCs. Subset in this sample: naive CD4+ T cells isolated by negative enrichment. The receptors shown here come from a human donor in good health.

The chain couples TRBV18 to TRBJ1-3; 7 nucleotides line up with TRBD1. V shed 3 bases and J 0 bases; nucleotides not matched to a gene: 2. From germline, CDR1 is KGHSH and CDR2 LQKENI. This CDR3 spans 15 amino acids. CDR3 nucleotides: TGTGCCAGCTCACCGGACAGGAGCTCTGGAAACACCATATATTTT. Protein sequence: CASSPDRSSGNTIYF.

The rearrangement links TRBV7-3 to TRBJ2-2, with 12 bases that match TRBD2. The CDR3 spans 16 residues. J was trimmed by 3 bases and V by 5 bases; bases with no gene match: 4. From germline, CDR1 is SGHTA and CDR2 FQGTGA. The CDR3 nucleotides are TGTGCCAGCAGCGCCCGACTAGCGGGAGACACCGGGGAGCTGTTTTTT. This gives the protein CASSARLAGDTGELFF. Complete variable domain (other parts from reference TRBV7-3 and TRBJ2-2): GAGVSQTPSNKVTEKGKYVELRCDPISGHTALYWYRQSLGQGPEFLIYFQGTGAADDSGLPNDRFFAVRPEGSVSTLKIQRTERGDSAVYLCASSARLAGDTGELFFGEGSRLTVL.

This clone was seen once. V and J are TRBV28 and TRBJ2-7, with 7 bases fitting TRBD2. Germline CDR1 MDHEN, CDR2 SYDVKM. V lost 6 bases and J lost 2; bases outside the gene matches: 7. The CDR3 consists of 14 residues. The CDR3 region has the DNA TGTGCCAGCAGCTCTAGGGCGGGGGCCTACGAGCAGTACTTC. This encodes CASSSRAGAYEQYF.